This T cell receptor (beta chain) was identified during a study of OX40 agonist ivuxolimab in advanced cancers. Whole-study context: In this trial design, patients received ivuxolimab intravenously at 0.01 to 10 mg/kg every 2 weeks. Hepatocellular carcinoma, melanoma, renal cell or head and neck cancer affected the dose-escalation patients.

The study, taken as a whole, reports: Among some nonresponders, normalized T-cell clonal expansion was also low.

About this clone itself: Its target is unknown.

From germline, CDR1 is MNHEY and CDR2 SVGAGI. Trimming stripped 2 bases from V and 0 bases from J, with 6 bases between. The CDR3 runs to 14 residues. Data came from immunoSEQ multiplex PCR; TCRdb stores just in-frame clones and leaves some out. The data hold about 77,000 clones, with roughly 84% observed a single time. The sample was CD4+ or CD8+ T cells sorted from blood, taken in a trial of the OX40 agonist ivuxolimab. This rearrangement joins TRBV6-5 to TRBJ2-3, with no clear D. This receptor was taken from an adult with an advanced solid tumor such as melanoma, head and neck, liver or kidney cancer. DNA for the CDR3: TGTGCCAGCAGTTACCTAGGAAGCACAGATACGCAGTATTTT. It codes for CASSYLGSTDTQYF.